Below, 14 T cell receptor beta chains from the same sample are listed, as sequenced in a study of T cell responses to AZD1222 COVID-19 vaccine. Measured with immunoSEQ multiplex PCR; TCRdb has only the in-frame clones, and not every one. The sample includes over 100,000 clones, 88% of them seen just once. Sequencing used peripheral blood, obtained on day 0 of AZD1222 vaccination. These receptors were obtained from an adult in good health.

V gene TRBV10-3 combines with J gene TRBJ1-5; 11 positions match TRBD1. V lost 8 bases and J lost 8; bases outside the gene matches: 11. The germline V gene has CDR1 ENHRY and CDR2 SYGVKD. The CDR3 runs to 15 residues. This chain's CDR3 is CAIGQDRGLQEPQHF. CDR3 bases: TGTGCCATCGGGCAGGACAGGGGGCTACAAGAGCCCCAGCATTTT.

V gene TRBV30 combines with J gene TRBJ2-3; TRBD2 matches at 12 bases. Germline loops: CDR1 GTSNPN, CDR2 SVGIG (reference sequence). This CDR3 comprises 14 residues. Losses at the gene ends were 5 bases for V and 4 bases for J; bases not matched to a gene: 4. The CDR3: CAWGRLAGADTQYF. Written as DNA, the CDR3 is TGTGCCTGGGGCCGACTAGCGGGAGCAGATACGCAGTATTTT.

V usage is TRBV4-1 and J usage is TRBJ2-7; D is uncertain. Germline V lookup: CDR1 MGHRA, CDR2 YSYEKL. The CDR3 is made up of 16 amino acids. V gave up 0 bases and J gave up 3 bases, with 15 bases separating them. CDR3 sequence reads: CASSQESASPVYEQYF. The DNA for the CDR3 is TGCGCCAGCAGCCAAGAAAGCGCGTCCCCGGTCTACGAGCAGTACTTC.

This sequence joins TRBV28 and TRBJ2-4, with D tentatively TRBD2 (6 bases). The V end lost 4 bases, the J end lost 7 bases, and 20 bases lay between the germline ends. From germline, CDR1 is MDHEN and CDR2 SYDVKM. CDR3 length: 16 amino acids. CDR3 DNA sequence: TGTGCCAGCAGTTCCTCACGGGACTGGACTTACAACATTCAGTACTTC. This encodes CASSSSRDWTYNIQYF.

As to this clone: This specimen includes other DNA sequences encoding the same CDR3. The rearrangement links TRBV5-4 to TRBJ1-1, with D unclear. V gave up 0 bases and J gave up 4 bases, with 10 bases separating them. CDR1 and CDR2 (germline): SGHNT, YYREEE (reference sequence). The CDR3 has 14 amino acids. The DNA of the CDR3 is TGTGCCAGCAGCTTGGGTGGTCGGGGCACTGAAGCTTTCTTT. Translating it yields CASSLGGRGTEAFF.

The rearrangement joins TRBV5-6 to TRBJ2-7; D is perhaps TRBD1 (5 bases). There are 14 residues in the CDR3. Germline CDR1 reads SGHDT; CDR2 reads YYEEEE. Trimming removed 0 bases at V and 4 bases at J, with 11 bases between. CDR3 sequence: CASSLGQGLYEQYF. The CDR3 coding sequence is TGTGCCAGCAGCTTGGGTCAGGGATTATACGAGCAGTACTTC. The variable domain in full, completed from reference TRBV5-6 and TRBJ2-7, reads DAGVTQSPTHLIKTRGQQVTLRCSPKSGHDTVSWYQQALGQGPQFIFQYYEEEERQRGNFPDRFSGHQFPNYSSELNVNALLLGDSALYLCASSLGQGLYEQYFGPGTRLTVT.

The CDR3 loop reads CATSETTSGRVDEQFF. CDR3 sequence (DNA): TGTGCCACCAGTGAAACGACTAGCGGGAGGGTCGATGAGCAGTTCTTC. The rearrangement uses TRBV24-1 and TRBJ2-1; 14 nucleotides line up with TRBD2. The CDR3 sequence is 16 residues long. Germline CDR1 is KGHDR and CDR2 is SFDVKD. V dropped 4 bases and J dropped 8; count of bases not matched to a gene: 6.

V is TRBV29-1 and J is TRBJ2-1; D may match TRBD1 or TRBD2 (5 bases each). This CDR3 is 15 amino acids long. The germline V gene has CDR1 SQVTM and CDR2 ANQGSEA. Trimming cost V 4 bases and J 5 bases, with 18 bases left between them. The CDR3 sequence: CSVGEGTIRDNEQFF. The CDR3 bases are TGCAGCGTTGGCGAGGGGACCATCAGGGACAATGAGCAGTTCTTC.

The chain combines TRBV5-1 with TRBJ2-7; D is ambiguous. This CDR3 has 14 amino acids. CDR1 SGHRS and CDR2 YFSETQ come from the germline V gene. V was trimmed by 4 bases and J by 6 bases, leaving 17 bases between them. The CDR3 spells CASSPTASRTEQYF. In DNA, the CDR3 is TGCGCCAGCAGCCCGACGGCTTCAAGAACCGAGCAGTACTTC.

CDR3 sequence: CASGPDSQETQYF. The CDR3 DNA reads TGTGCCAGCGGGCCCGACAGTCAAGAGACCCAGTACTTC. The chain combines TRBV2 with TRBJ2-5; D perhaps matches TRBD1 (5 bases). The germline V gene encodes CDR1 SNHLY and CDR2 FYNNEI. This CDR3 has 13 residues. Trimming stripped 8 bases from V and 2 bases from J, with 12 bases between.

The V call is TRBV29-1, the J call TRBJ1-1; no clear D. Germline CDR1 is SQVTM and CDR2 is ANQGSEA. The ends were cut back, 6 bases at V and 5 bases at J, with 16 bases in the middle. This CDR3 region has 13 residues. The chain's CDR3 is CSVKTAFGTEAFF. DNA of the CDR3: TGCAGCGTAAAGACGGCTTTTGGGACTGAAGCTTTCTTT.

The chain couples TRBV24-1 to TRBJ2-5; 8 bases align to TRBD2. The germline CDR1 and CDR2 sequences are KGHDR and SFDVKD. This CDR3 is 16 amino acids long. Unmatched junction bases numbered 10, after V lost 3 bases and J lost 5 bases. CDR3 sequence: CATSDAPSGRGETQYF. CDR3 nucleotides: TGTGCCACCAGTGATGCCCCGAGCGGGAGAGGGGAGACCCAGTACTTC.

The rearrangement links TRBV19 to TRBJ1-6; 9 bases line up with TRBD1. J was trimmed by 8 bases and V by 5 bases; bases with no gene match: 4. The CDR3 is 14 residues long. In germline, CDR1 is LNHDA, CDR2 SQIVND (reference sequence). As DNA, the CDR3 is TGTGCCAGTAGTGTAACAGGGGGCTATTCACCCCTCCACTTT. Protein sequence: CASSVTGGYSPLHF.

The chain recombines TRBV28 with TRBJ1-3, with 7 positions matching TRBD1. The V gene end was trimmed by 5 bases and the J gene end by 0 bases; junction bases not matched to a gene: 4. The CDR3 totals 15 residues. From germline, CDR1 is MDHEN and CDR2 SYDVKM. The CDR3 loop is CASSEGARSGNTIYF. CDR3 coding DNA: TGTGCCAGCAGTGAGGGGGCCCGCTCTGGAAACACCATATATTTT.